Presented here are 13 T cell receptor beta chains from one specimen sequenced in a study of post-analysis software for immune sequencing data. Study conclusions and caveats: Controls had lower frequencies than patients of 4 or 5 TRBV segments, which included TRBV5-6, TRBV5-1 and TRBV20-1.

No cognate antigen is known for these TCRs. Included in the TCR beta cDNA libraries were unique molecular identifiers. TCRdb itself ran the PCR reads through MiXCR, one entry per CDR3 protein. Here the sample spans approximately 770,000 distinct CDR3 sequences, around 46% being singletons. Sequencing input: blood. These receptor sequences come from a girl aged 5-17 years with multiple sclerosis.

J is TRBJ2-5 and V is TRBV30; 8 nucleotides match TRBD1. V dropped 1 base and J dropped 5; count of bases not matched to a gene: 6. The length of the CDR3 is 14 residues. CDR1 is GTSNPN and CDR2 is SVGIG in the germline V gene (reference sequence). The CDR3 sequence is CAWSGRTGWETQYF. The CDR3, as DNA: TGTGCCTGGAGTGGACGGACAGGGTGGGAGACCCAGTACTTC.

The chain employs TRBV20-1 and TRBJ2-3; 11 bases are shared with TRBD1. The V gene end was trimmed by 3 bases and the J gene end by 5 bases; junction bases not matched to a gene: 7. Germline lookup yields CDR1 DFQATT and CDR2 SNEGSKA (reference sequence). This CDR3 is built from 15 residues. The CDR3 coding sequence is TGCAGTGCTAGTGGGACAGGGGGTTTGGGAGATACGCAGTATTTT. Residues: CSASGTGGLGDTQYF.

In this sample, this clonotype turned up a few times. The chain recombines TRBV4-3 with TRBJ2-7; 10 bases match TRBD1. The CDR3 length is 15 residues. V lost 5 bases and J lost 5; bases outside the gene matches: 9. Germline V gene data show CDR1 as LGHNA and CDR2 as YSLEER. CDR3 in amino acids: CASSKPGQGQDEQYF. As DNA, the CDR3 is TGCGCCAGCAGCAAACCGGGACAGGGGCAGGACGAGCAGTACTTC.

The sample holds a few counts of this clonotype. The chain combines TRBV10-3 with TRBJ2-7; 7 bases are a match to TRBD2. The V segment lost 7 bases and the J segment 2 bases; nucleotides outside the gene matches: 14. This CDR3 is built from 16 residues. The germline CDR1 and CDR2 sequences are ENHRY and SYGVKD. CDR3 loop: CAIKGSVRGGPYEQYF. CDR3 sequence (DNA): TGTGCCATCAAGGGCTCGGTGCGCGGGGGACCCTACGAGCAGTACTTC.

This chain connects TRBV6-1 to TRBJ1-5; 12 nucleotides line up with TRBD1. Germline CDR1 is MNHNS and CDR2 is SASEGT. V lost 7 bases, J lost 2 bases, and 12 bases stayed unmatched. CDR3 size: 18 residues. Written as DNA, the CDR3 is TGTGCCAGCACTCAGGGACAGGGGGCGAGTGGCGGCAATCAGCCCCAGCATTTT. Protein: CASTQGQGASGGNQPQHF.

J is TRBJ2-7 and V is TRBV7-8, with D possibly being TRBD1 (6 bases). Trimming pared 1 base from V and 7 bases from J, leaving 11 bases between. The germline V gene encodes CDR1 SGHVS and CDR2 FQNEAQ. This CDR3 is built from 13 residues. CDR3 amino acids: CASSLGGPKEQYF. Here the CDR3 DNA reads TGTGCCAGCAGCTTAGGGGGGCCAAAGGAGCAGTACTTC.

This chain uses TRBV4-3 with TRBJ2-1, with D tentatively TRBD2 (5 bases). With 3 bases removed from V and 7 bases from J, the gap between germline ends came to 25 bases. The germline V gene encodes CDR1 LGHNA and CDR2 YSLEER. This CDR3 contains 18 residues. The CDR3 here is CASSHLQIGLGGGNEQFF. The CDR3 nucleotides read TGCGCCAGCAGCCACCTCCAAATAGGGCTAGGCGGAGGAAATGAGCAGTTCTTC.

This clonotype occurred once. At one end the junction does not follow the germline gene, possibly because of a read error. The rearrangement joins TRBV28 to TRBJ2-4; 8 bases fit TRBD2. Near its end, the DNA agrees better with TRBJ2-7, so the J call may be wrong. Germline V CDR1 and CDR2: MDHEN, SYDVKM. The CDR3 consists of 15 residues. The CDR3 bases are TGTGCAAGCAGCAGTCCGCGGGGGGCAAGCGACGAGCAGTACTTC. Residues: CASSSPRGASDEQYF.

This clonotype has just a few counts. The chain recombines TRBV12-3 or TRBV12-4 with TRBJ2-5; either TRBD1 or TRBD2 may supply D (5 bases each). The V and J ends lost 6 bases and 5 bases respectively, with 16 bases between them. The CDR3 runs to 14 residues. This CDR3 reads CASSPPGSTETQYF. CDR3 DNA sequence: TGTGCCAGCAGCCCCCCAGGGAGTACGGAGACCCAGTACTTC.

This chain joins TRBV20-1 and TRBJ2-7; 13 bases align to TRBD2. With V trimmed by 7 bases and J by 5 bases, 8 bases remained unmatched. The CDR3 is made up of 14 amino acids. CDR1 is DFQATT and CDR2 is SNEGSKA in the germline V gene (reference sequence). CDR3 residues: CSGLAGGLTNEQYF. In DNA form, the CDR3 reads TGCAGTGGACTAGCGGGAGGCTTAACCAACGAGCAGTACTTC.

V is TRBV20-1 and J is TRBJ2-7; D is ambiguous. The germline CDR1 and CDR2 sequences are DFQATT and SNEGSKA (reference sequence). This CDR3 contains 14 residues. The V end was cut by 5 bases, the J end by 2 bases, with 16 bases between. CDR3 nucleotide sequence: TGCAGTGCTCTCCTGCCGAGAACCACCTACGAGCAGTACTTC. It yields the protein CSALLPRTTYEQYF.

The chain recombines TRBV7-3 with TRBJ2-1, with D possibly matching TRBD2 (6 bases). CDR1 and CDR2 from the germline V gene are SGHTA and FQGTGA. With 0 bases removed from V and 0 bases from J, the gap between germline ends came to 9 bases. The CDR3 spans 16 residues. The CDR3 spells CASSLTGRSSYNEQFF. The CDR3 bases are TGTGCCAGCAGCTTAACTGGGAGGAGCTCCTACAATGAGCAGTTCTTC.

The chain is built from TRBV13 and TRBJ2-7; weak D call: TRBD2 (6 bases). With 3 bases removed from V and 4 bases from J, the gap between germline ends came to 13 bases. CDR1 is PRHDT and CDR2 is FYEKMQ in the germline V gene (reference sequence). This CDR3 has 14 amino acids. The CDR3 DNA is TGTGCCAGCAGCTTGGGCGGGACCCTTTACGAGCAGTACTTC. It yields the protein CASSLGGTLYEQYF.